The source of this T cell receptor beta chain is a study of shared clonotypes between healthy human individuals. Broader study findings: It was anticipated that sequencing depth would influence how many clonotypes donors shared.

Note on this clone: Its antigen remains unknown.

The CDR3 runs to 15 residues. Germline V CDR1 and CDR2: SGHDT, YYEEEE. With V trimmed by 4 bases and J by 3 bases, 8 bases remained unmatched. Deep level was the assay's run setting. Method: immunoSEQ multiplex PCR; TCRdb's copy keeps in-frame clones and lacks some. In the table there are some 1,100,000 clones, about 84% of which are singletons. The rearrangement links TRBV5-6 to TRBJ2-3; 7 nucleotides match TRBD2. The sequenced sample consisted of memory CD4+ T cells from PBMCs. Sample subset: CD45RA-negative fraction. This receptor was identified in a man younger than 35 in good health. Some clones in this sample may be carry-over from other donors' samples. This CDR3 is CASSPERDGTDTQYF. The CDR3 DNA reads as TGTGCCAGCAGCCCGGAGCGGGATGGGACAGATACGCAGTATTTT. Full variable domain (outside the CDR3, taken from reference TRBV5-6 and TRBJ2-3): DAGVTQSPTHLIKTRGQQVTLRCSPKSGHDTVSWYQQALGQGPQFIFQYYEEEERQRGNFPDRFSGHQFPNYSSELNVNALLLGDSALYLCASSPERDGTDTQYFGPGTRLTVL.